This T cell receptor beta chain was captured by sequencing in a study of tumor-infiltrating lymphocytes in localized non-small cell lung cancer. Study details: The cohort mixed smokers and never-smokers, several histologies, and some post-neoadjuvant-chemotherapy samples. Tumor tissue and non-adjacent uninvolved lung came from each patient. Overall study results and limits: IM1 and IM2 tumors showed no difference in T-cell fraction. Different pieces of the same tissue were used for each assay.

CDR3 size: 14 residues. Germline-derived CDR1 and CDR2 are SGHRS and YFSETQ. Between the trimmed V and J ends, which lost 2 bases and 10 bases, there was a span of 13 bases. Assay used: immunoSEQ multiplex PCR; TCRdb lists only in-frame clones, some missing. The sample includes roughly 12,000 clones, 75% to 80% of them seen just once. Concerning this clone itself: Its antigen is not known.

The chain is built from TRBV5-1 and TRBJ1-6; D unresolved. Source material: uninvolved lung tissue not adjacent to the tumor. The TCR originated in a human donor with non-small cell lung cancer. The CDR3 coding sequence is TGCGCCAGCAGCTTATCGGGGTTCGAGTCACCCCTCCACTTT. It specifies CASSLSGFESPLHF.